The source of this T cell receptor (beta chain) is a study of blood T cell repertoires in COVID-19. The V and J ends lost 5 bases and 5 bases respectively, with 12 bases between them. This CDR3 region has 13 residues. CDR1 is MNHEY and CDR2 is SVGAGI in the germline V gene. Method: immunoSEQ multiplex PCR; TCRdb's copy keeps in-frame clones and lacks some. The sample includes about 300,000 clones, more than 70% seen only once; the top ten take under 8%. The chain uses TRBV6-5 and TRBJ1-1; tentatively, D is TRBD1 (6 bases). Sequencing was carried out using peripheral blood. This TCR was recovered from a man aged 18-30 years who had recovered from COVID-19. The CDR3 loop reads CASSPGDGTEAFF. CDR3 sequence (DNA): TGTGCCAGCAGTCCAGGGGATGGGACTGAAGCTTTCTTT.